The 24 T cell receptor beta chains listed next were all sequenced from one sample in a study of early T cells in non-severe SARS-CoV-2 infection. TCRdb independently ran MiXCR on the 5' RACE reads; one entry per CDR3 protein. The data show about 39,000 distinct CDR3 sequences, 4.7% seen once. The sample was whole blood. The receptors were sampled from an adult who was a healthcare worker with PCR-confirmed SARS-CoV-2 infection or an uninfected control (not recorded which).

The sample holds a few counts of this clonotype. CDR3 DNA: TGTGCCAGCAGCTCGCTCTCGAACACTGAAGCTTTCTTT. Translated: CASSSLSNTEAFF. This chain connects TRBV12-3 or TRBV12-4 to TRBJ1-1, with D uncertain. There are 13 residues in the CDR3. Trimming stripped 6 bases from V and 1 base from J, with 9 bases between.

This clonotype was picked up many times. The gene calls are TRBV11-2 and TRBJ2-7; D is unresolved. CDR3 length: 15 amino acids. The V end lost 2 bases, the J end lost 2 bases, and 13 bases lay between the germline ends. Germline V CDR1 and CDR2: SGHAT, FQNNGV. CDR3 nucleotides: TGTGCCAGCAGCTTAATTTTCGGGTTGCCCTACGAGCAGTACTTC. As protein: CASSLIFGLPYEQYF.

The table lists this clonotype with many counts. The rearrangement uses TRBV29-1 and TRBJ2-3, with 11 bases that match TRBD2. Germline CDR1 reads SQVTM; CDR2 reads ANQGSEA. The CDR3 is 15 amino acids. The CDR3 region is CSTGASGGRSDTQYF. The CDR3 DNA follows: TGCAGTACAGGGGCTAGCGGGGGGAGGTCAGATACGCAGTATTTT.

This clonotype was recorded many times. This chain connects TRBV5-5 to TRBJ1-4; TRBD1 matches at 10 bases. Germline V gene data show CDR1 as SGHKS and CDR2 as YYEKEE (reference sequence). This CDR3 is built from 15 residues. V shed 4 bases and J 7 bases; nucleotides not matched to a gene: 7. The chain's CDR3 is CASSLTDRGFEKLFF. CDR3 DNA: TGTGCCAGCAGCCTCACGGACAGGGGGTTTGAAAAACTGTTTTTT.

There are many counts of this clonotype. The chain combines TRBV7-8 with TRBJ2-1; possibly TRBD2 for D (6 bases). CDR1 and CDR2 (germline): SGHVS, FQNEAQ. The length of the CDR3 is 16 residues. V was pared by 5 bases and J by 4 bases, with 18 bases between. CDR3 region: CASSPGLGGMYNEQFF. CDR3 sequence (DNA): TGTGCCAGCAGCCCAGGACTTGGCGGGATGTACAATGAGCAGTTCTTC.

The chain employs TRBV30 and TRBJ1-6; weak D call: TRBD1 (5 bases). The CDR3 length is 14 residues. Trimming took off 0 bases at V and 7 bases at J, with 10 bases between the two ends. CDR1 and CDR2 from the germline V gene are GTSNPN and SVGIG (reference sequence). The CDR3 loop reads CAWSVDISNSPLHF. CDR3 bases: TGTGCCTGGAGTGTGGACATCTCAAATTCACCCCTCCACTTT.

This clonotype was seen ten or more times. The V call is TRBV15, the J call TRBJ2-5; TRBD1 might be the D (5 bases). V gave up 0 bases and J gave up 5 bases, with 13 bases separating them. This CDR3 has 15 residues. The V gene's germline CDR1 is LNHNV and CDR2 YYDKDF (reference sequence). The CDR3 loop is CATSREPPGWETQYF. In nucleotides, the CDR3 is TGTGCCACCAGCAGAGAACCCCCAGGGTGGGAGACCCAGTACTTC.

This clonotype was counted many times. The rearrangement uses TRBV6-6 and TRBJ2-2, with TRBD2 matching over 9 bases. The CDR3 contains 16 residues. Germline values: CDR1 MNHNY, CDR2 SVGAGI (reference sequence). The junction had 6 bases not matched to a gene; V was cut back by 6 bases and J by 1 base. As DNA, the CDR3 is TGTGCCAGCAGCCGGATAGCGGGGGTGAACACCGGGGAGCTGTTTTTT. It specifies CASSRIAGVNTGELFF.

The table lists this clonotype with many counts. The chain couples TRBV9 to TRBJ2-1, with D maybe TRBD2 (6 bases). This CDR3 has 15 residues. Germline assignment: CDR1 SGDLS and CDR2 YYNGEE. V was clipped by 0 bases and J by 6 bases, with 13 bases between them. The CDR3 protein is CASSVGVAAGNEQFF. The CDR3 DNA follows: TGTGCCAGCAGCGTAGGGGTAGCGGCAGGCAATGAGCAGTTCTTC.

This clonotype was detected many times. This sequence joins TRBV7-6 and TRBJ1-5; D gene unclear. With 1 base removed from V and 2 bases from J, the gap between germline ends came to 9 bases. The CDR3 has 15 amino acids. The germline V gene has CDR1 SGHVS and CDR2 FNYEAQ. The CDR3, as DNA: TGTGCCAGCAGCTTAGGAACGAGTGGCAATCAGCCCCAGCATTTT. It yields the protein CASSLGTSGNQPQHF.

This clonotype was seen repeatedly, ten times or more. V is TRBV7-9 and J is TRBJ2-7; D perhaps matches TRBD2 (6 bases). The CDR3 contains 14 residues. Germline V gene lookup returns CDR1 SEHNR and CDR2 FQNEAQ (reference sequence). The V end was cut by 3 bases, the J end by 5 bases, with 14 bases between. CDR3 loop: CASSLRRDGNEQYF. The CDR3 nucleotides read TGTGCCAGCAGCTTGAGGCGGGACGGCAACGAGCAGTACTTC.

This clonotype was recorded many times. The CDR3 region is CSALEAGVGTDTQYF. CDR3 DNA sequence: TGCAGTGCCCTAGAAGCGGGAGTGGGCACAGATACGCAGTATTTT. The chain links TRBV20-1 to TRBJ2-3, with 8 bases identical to TRBD2. CDR1 is DFQATT, CDR2 SNEGSKA, per germline (reference sequence). V lost 6 bases and J lost 1; bases outside the gene matches: 9. The CDR3 is 15 amino acids.

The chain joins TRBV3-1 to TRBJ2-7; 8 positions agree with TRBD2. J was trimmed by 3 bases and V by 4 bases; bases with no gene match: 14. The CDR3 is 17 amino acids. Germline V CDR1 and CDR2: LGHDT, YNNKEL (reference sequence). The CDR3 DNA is TGTGCCAGCAGCCGACCCACTAGCGGCTATATTATCTACGAGCAGTACTTC. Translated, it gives CASSRPTSGYIIYEQYF.

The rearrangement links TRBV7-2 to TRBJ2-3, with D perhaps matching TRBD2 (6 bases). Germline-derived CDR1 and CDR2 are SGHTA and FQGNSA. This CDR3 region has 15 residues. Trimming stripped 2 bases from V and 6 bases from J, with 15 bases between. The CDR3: CASSLMISRGDTQYF. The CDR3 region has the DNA TGTGCCAGCAGCTTAATGATTTCCCGGGGGGATACGCAGTATTTT.

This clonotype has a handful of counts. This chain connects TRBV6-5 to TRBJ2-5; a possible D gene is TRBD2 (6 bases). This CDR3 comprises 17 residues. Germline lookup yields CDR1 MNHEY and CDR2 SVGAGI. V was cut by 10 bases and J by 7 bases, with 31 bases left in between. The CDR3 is CATVGSAPTGGWVTQYF. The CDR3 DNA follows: TGTGCCACCGTGGGCAGTGCACCGACCGGGGGTTGGGTGACCCAGTACTTC.

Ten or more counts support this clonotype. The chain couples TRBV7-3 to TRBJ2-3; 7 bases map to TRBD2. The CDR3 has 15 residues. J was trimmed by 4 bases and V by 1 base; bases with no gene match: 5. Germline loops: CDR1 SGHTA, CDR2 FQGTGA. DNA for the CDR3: TGTGCCAGCAGCTTAATGGGAGGGGCCGCAGATACGCAGTATTTT. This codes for CASSLMGGAADTQYF.

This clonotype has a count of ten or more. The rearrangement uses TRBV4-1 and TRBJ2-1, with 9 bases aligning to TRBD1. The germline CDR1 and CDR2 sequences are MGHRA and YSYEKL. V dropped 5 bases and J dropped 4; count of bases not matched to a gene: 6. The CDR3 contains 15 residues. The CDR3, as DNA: TGCGCCAGCAGCGAAGGGACAGGGCCATACAATGAGCAGTTCTTC. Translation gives CASSEGTGPYNEQFF.

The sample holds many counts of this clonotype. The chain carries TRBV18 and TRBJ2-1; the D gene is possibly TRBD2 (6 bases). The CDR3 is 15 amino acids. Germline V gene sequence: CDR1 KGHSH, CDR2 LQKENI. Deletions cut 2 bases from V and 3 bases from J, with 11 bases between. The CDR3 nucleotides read TGTGCCAGCTCACCAGAGTTGGGAGGCTACAATGAGCAGTTCTTC. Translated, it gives CASSPELGGYNEQFF.

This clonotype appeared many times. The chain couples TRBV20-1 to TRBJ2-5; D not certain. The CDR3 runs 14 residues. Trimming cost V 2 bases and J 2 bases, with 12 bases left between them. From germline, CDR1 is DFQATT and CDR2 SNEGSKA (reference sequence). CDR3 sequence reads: CSARYWAEQETQYF. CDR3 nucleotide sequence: TGCAGTGCTAGATATTGGGCGGAACAAGAGACCCAGTACTTC.

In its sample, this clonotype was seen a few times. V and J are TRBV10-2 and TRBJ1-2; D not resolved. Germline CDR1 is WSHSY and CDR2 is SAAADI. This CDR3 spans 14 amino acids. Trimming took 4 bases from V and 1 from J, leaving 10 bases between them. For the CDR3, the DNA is TGCGCCAGCAGTGTGAGCCAAGATAACTATGGCTACACCTTC. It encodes CASSVSQDNYGYTF.

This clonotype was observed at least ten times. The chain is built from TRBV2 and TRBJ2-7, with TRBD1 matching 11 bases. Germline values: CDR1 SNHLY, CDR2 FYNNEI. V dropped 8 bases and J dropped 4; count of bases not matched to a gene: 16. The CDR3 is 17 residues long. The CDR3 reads CASLRDRGLGRPYEQYF. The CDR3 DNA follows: TGTGCCAGCCTCCGGGACAGGGGGTTGGGACGCCCGTACGAGCAGTACTTC.

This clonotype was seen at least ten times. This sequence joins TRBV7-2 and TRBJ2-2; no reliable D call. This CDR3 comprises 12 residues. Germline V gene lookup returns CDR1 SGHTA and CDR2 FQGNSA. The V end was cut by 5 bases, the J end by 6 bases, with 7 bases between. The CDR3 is CASSPTPGELFF. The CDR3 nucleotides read TGTGCCAGCAGCCCCACCCCCGGGGAGCTGTTTTTT. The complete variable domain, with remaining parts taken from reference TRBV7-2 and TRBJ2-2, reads GAGVSQSPSNKVTEKGKDVELRCDPISGHTALYWYRQSLGQGLEFLIYFQGNSAPDKSGLPSDRFSAERTGGSVSTLTIQRTQQEDSAVYLCASSPTPGELFFGEGSRLTVL.

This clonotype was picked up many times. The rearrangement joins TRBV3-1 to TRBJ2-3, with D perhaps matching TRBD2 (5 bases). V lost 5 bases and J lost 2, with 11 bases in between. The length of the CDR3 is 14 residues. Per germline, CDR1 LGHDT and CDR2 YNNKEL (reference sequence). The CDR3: CASSGGSDTDTQYF. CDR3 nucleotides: TGTGCCAGCAGCGGCGGGTCTGACACAGATACGCAGTATTTT.

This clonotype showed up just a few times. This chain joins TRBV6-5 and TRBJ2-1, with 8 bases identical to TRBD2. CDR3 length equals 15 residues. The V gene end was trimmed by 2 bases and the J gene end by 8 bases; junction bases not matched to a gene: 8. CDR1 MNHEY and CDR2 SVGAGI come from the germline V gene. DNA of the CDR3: TGTGCCAGCAGTTACACGGGACTAGATAGGTATGAGCAGTTCTTC. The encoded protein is CASSYTGLDRYEQFF.